Listed below are T cell receptor beta chains from one sample, sequenced in a study of shared clonotypes between healthy human individuals. Clones were sequenced by immunoSEQ multiplex PCR, and TCRdb holds only the in-frame ones, with some missing. Found here are about 2.4 million clones, under 95% of them singletons; the top ten hold 0.35% to 0.45%. Sequenced input: naive CD4+ T cells from PBMCs. Receptor source: a young man in good health. Some clones in this sample may be carry-over from other donors' samples. Both conserved end residues are part of each CDR3. A D gene is named only where the DNA matches it firmly. Expanded clones get a size class; other rows say once, few or many, or leave the size out.

d_gene	j_gene	v_gene	abundance	CDR3nt	CDR3aa
TRBD2	TRBJ2-6	TRBV7-9	NA	TGTGCCAGCAGCTTAAGACGGGGGGCTGGGGCCAACGTCCTGACTTTC	CASSLRRGAGANVLTF
NA	TRBJ2-1	TRBV28	NA	TGTGCCAGCAGTCCACCTCTCCGCTCCTACAATGAGCAGTTCTTC	CASSPPLRSYNEQFF
TRBD2	TRBJ2-5	TRBV28	NA	TGTGCCAGCAGTGTAGCGGGAGGGCAAGAGACCCAGTACTTC	CASSVAGGQETQYF
NA	TRBJ2-3	TRBV4-1	NA	TGCGCCAGCAGCCAAGGGGGGCGAGATACGCAGTATTTT	CASSQGGRDTQYF
TRBD1	TRBJ2-5	TRBV5-1	few	TGCGCCAGCAGCCACGGGACAGCGCAAGAGACCCAGTACTTC	CASSHGTAQETQYF
TRBD1	TRBJ1-5	TRBV5-6	NA	TGTGCCAGCAGCTACAGGGGAAGAAGAAATCAGCCCCAGCATTTT	CASSYRGRRNQPQHF
TRBD1	TRBJ1-4	TRBV9	NA	TGTGCCAGCAGCGAGACAGGGGCAACTAATGAAAAACTGTTTTTT	CASSETGATNEKLFF
NA	TRBJ2-2	TRBV2	NA	TGTGCCAGCAACGTTAACACCGGGGAGCTGTTTTTT	CASNVNTGELFF
NA	TRBJ2-2	TRBV18	NA	TGTGCCAGCTCACCCGACAGGATAAGGAACACCGGGGAGCTGTTTTTT	CASSPDRIRNTGELFF
NA	TRBJ2-7	TRBV7-8	NA	TGTGCCAGCAGCTTAGCCCCTCCGGGACAAACCTACGAGCAGTACTTC	CASSLAPPGQTYEQYF
NA	TRBJ2-1	TRBV18	NA	TGTGCCAGCTCACTAGTCAAGAGTTACAATGAGCAGTTCTTC	CASSLVKSYNEQFF
NA	TRBJ1-2	TRBV18	NA	TGTGCCAGCTCACCAAACCCTAACTATGGCTACACCTTC	CASSPNPNYGYTF
TRBD1	TRBJ1-5	TRBV5-1	NA	TGCGCCAGCAGCTTGGAGGGGGCCAATCAGCCCCAGCATTTT	CASSLEGANQPQHF
NA	TRBJ2-2	TRBV11-3	NA	TGTGCCAGCAGCCAGAACACCGGGGAGCTGTTTTTT	CASSQNTGELFF
NA	TRBJ1-2	TRBV28	NA	TGTGCCAGCGTAGGACAGAACTATGGCTACACCTTC	CASVGQNYGYTF
NA	TRBJ1-2	TRBV29-1	NA	TGCAGCGTTGAAGACCCGCCGGGGGCTAACTATGGCTACACCTTC	CSVEDPPGANYGYTF
NA	TRBJ2-4	TRBV27	NA	TGTGCCACCAGAGGGGGACGGGACGGGAGAGACATTCAGTACTTC	CATRGGRDGRDIQYF
TRBD1	TRBJ2-5	TRBV6-5	NA	TGTGCCAGCCCTCAACAGGGGGCTTATGAGACCCAGTACTTC	CASPQQGAYETQYF
TRBD1	TRBJ2-7	TRBV18	once	TGTGCCAGCTCACCACCTTCCGGACAGGGCAACGAGCAGTACTTC	CASSPPSGQGNEQYF
NA	TRBJ1-1	TRBV29-1	NA	TGCAGCGTCGGTACTGTTAGGGACGGTAAAGCTTTCTTT	CSVGTVRDGKAFF
TRBD1	TRBJ1-1	TRBV28	NA	TGTGCCAGCAGTTTATCGGTGGCAGGGGGACGAACTGAAGCTTTCTTT	CASSLSVAGGRTEAFF
TRBD1	TRBJ1-2	TRBV10-3	NA	TGTGCCATCAGGGACCCTCGGTCAGGGGGTGGCTACACCTTC	CAIRDPRSGGGYTF
TRBD2	TRBJ2-7	TRBV5-1	NA	TGCGCCAGCAGCCTGGGACTAGCGGGAGTACTGGGCGAGCAGTACTTC	CASSLGLAGVLGEQYF
NA	TRBJ2-7	TRBV20-1	NA	TGCAGTGCTAGGGACTACTGGGAGCAGTACTTC	CSARDYWEQYF
NA	TRBJ1-4	TRBV6-1	NA	TGTGCCAGCAGTGCTGGGACGAATGAAAAACTGTTTTTT	CASSAGTNEKLFF
NA	TRBJ2-5	TRBV11-1	NA	TGTGCCAGCAGCCCATGGACGGACGCAGGGGAGACCCAGTACTTC	CASSPWTDAGETQYF
NA	TRBJ1-1	TRBV6-1	NA	TGTGCCAGCAGTGAAGGTCATGCCAGGGGAGCTTTCTTT	CASSEGHARGAFF
NA	TRBJ1-5	TRBV5-4	NA	TGTGCCAGCAGCCTCGGGCCAAATCAGCCCCAGCATTTT	CASSLGPNQPQHF
TRBD1	TRBJ1-1	TRBV4-1	NA	TGCGCCAGCAGCCAAGCCGGGACAGGGTTGAACACTGAAGCTTTCTTT	CASSQAGTGLNTEAFF
NA	TRBJ2-2	TRBV6-1	NA	TGTGCCAGCACCGAGACCAGGGGAGGTGGGGAGCTGTTTTTT	CASTETRGGGELFF
NA	TRBJ2-7	TRBV5-3	NA	TGTGCCAGAAGGGGGTACGAGCAGTACTTC	CARRGYEQYF
NA	TRBJ1-1	TRBV5-4	NA	TGTGCCAGCAGCTTGGGCCATCGGAACACTGAAGCTTTCTTT	CASSLGHRNTEAFF
TRBD1	TRBJ2-4	TRBV6-1	NA	TGTGCCAGCAGAGCGACAGGGACCAAAAACATTCAGTACTTC	CASRATGTKNIQYF
NA	TRBJ2-3	TRBV9	NA	TGTGCCAGCAGCGCCCCGACTAAGAAGAGCACAGATACGCAGTATTTT	CASSAPTKKSTDTQYF
NA	TRBJ2-2	TRBV9	NA	TGTGCCAGCAGCGCAGCCCTGAGGGAAGCGCTTGGCACCGGGGAGCTGTTTTTT	CASSAALREALGTGELFF
TRBD1	TRBJ2-1	TRBV4-1	once	TGCGCCAGCAGCCAAGCGGGACAGGGACCCAATGAGCAGTTCTTC	CASSQAGQGPNEQFF
NA	TRBJ2-2	TRBV5-1	NA	TGCGCCAGCAGCTGGGACGGCAACACCGGGGAGCTGTTTTTT	CASSWDGNTGELFF
NA	TRBJ2-7	TRBV7-8	NA	TGTGCCAGCAGCTTAAGACCCAGAGGCGGCTACGAGCAGTACTTC	CASSLRPRGGYEQYF
NA	TRBJ1-5	TRBV7-2	NA	TGTGCCAGCAGCTTAGTGAGAGGAGGGAATCAGCCCCAGCATTTT	CASSLVRGGNQPQHF
NA	TRBJ2-5	TRBV4-3	NA	TGCGCCAGCAGCCAAACAGGGTCTGAGACCCAGTACTTC	CASSQTGSETQYF
NA	TRBJ1-1	TRBV18	few	TGTGCCAGCTCACCACGGGGCCAGAACACTGAAGCTTTCTTT	CASSPRGQNTEAFF
NA	TRBJ1-2	TRBV25-1	NA	TGTGCCAGCAGTGAAGCAGGGCGGAGCTATGGCTACACCTTC	CASSEAGRSYGYTF
NA	TRBJ1-1	TRBV5-1	NA	TGCGCCAGCAGCCCAGACCCCAACACTGAAGCTTTCTTT	CASSPDPNTEAFF
NA	TRBJ1-1	TRBV12-2	NA	TGTGCAAGTCGTCCGAGAAAAGACGAAGCTTTCTTT	CASRPRKDEAFF
TRBD2	TRBJ2-1	TRBV2	few	TGTGCCAGCAGTGGGACTAGCGGCCGTAAGTTCTTC	CASSGTSGRKFF
TRBD1	TRBJ1-5	TRBV2	NA	TGTGCCAGCGCGGGACAGAATCAGCCCCAGCATTTT	CASAGQNQPQHF
TRBD1	TRBJ1-1	TRBV29-1	NA	TGCAGCGTCCTGGGACAGATGAACACTGAAGCTTTCTTT	CSVLGQMNTEAFF
NA	TRBJ2-2	TRBV19	NA	TGTGCCAGTAGTCCGCTGGGAGCGGGCACCGGGGAGCTGTTTTTT	CASSPLGAGTGELFF
NA	TRBJ2-5	TRBV28	NA	TGTGCCAGCAACGGAGACAGTCAAGAGACCCAGTACTTC	CASNGDSQETQYF
NA	TRBJ2-1	TRBV25-1	NA	TGTGCCAGCAGTGATGGTGGATGGGCTCGGGATGAGCAGTTCTTC	CASSDGGWARDEQFF
TRBD2	TRBJ2-1	TRBV27	once	TGTGCCAGCAGTCTCTGGACTAGCGGGAGAAATGAGCAGTTCTTC	CASSLWTSGRNEQFF
TRBD2	TRBJ2-5	TRBV27	NA	TGTGCCAGCAGTACTAGCGGGAGGGCCGGGGAGACCCAGTACTTC	CASSTSGRAGETQYF